These 12 T cell receptor beta chains were sequenced from one sample in a study of cytomegalovirus exposure and HLA in healthy donors. PCR involved 60 Vbeta and 13 Jbeta primers. The repertoire was sequenced with immunoSEQ multiplex PCR; TCRdb's copy has only in-frame clones and lacks some. Among 120,000 or so clones, 81% were seen once, and the ten largest hold 1.5% to 2%. Input material: PBMCs. The receptor source for this set is a man aged 35 to 55 in good health and CMV-seronegative.

V is TRBV19 and J is TRBJ2-1, with a tentative D call TRBD2 (6 bases). This CDR3 is 17 amino acids long. With 7 bases removed from V and 7 bases from J, the gap between germline ends came to 26 bases. The germline CDR1 and CDR2 sequences are LNHDA and SQIVND (reference sequence). The CDR3 here is CASTTALGLGGSNEQFF. The CDR3 region has the DNA TGTGCCAGTACCACTGCTTTGGGACTTGGTGGTTCTAATGAGCAGTTCTTC.

The rearrangement uses TRBV19 and TRBJ1-5, with 9 bases that match TRBD1. This CDR3 has 17 amino acids. The germline CDR1 and CDR2 sequences are LNHDA and SQIVND (reference sequence). Unmatched junction bases numbered 12, after V lost 9 bases and J lost 0 bases. The CDR3: CAREGTGGSPSNQPQHF. The CDR3 DNA is TGTGCCAGAGAGGGTACAGGGGGCTCCCCTAGCAATCAGCCCCAGCATTTT.

DNA of the CDR3: TGTGCCAGCAGTGTCCGGACAGGGGCTAACAATGAGCAGTTCTTC. Residues: CASSVRTGANNEQFF. This chain links TRBV27 with TRBJ2-1, with 9 positions matching TRBD1. Germline lookup yields CDR1 MNHEY and CDR2 SMNVEV (reference sequence). The CDR3 spans 15 residues. The V gene end was trimmed by 5 bases and the J gene end by 5 bases; junction bases not matched to a gene: 7.

This clone was seen a handful of times. V gene TRBV27 combines with J gene TRBJ1-1, with TRBD1 matching 11 bases. The ends lost 4 bases at V and 9 bases at J; junction bases unmatched: 13. The CDR3 runs 16 residues. The germline CDR1 and CDR2 sequences are MNHEY and SMNVEV (reference sequence). DNA for the CDR3: TGTGCCAGCAGTTCCACCGGGACAGGGGGAAATGGGCAAGCTTTCTTT. Protein product: CASSSTGTGGNGQAFF.

DNA for the CDR3: TGCGCCAGCAGCCAACGGGAATCCTATAATTCACCCCTCCACTTT. Its translation is CASSQRESYNSPLHF. The rearrangement uses TRBV4-1 and TRBJ1-6; D unclear. The germline V and J ends were trimmed by 2 bases and 1 base, with 6 bases remaining between them. The CDR3 is 15 residues long. Germline loops: CDR1 MGHRA, CDR2 YSYEKL.

Here the CDR3 reads CASSQSGYTEAFF. The CDR3, as DNA: TGTGCCAGCTCACAATCCGGGTACACTGAAGCTTTCTTT. V gene TRBV18 combines with J gene TRBJ1-1, with D uncertain. V was trimmed by 4 bases and J by 3 bases, leaving 9 bases between them. CDR1 and CDR2 (germline): KGHSH, LQKENI. The CDR3 consists of 13 residues.

J is TRBJ2-5 and V is TRBV5-1, with TRBD2 matching over 12 bases. CDR1 is SGHRS, CDR2 YFSETQ, per germline. After removal of 3 bases from V and 0 bases from J, the junction contained 6 bases not matched to a gene. The CDR3 is 17 amino acids. This chain's CDR3 is CASSSQGLAGNQETQYF. In DNA form, the CDR3 reads TGCGCCAGCAGCTCCCAAGGACTAGCGGGAAACCAAGAGACCCAGTACTTC.

This chain uses TRBV9 with TRBJ1-2; D is possibly TRBD1 (6 bases). V shed 3 bases and J shed 0 bases, with 15 bases lying between them. The V gene's germline CDR1 is SGDLS and CDR2 YYNGEE. The CDR3 has 16 amino acids. Here the CDR3 DNA reads TGTGCCAGCAGCGAGACCGGACAGACAACTAACTATGGCTACACCTTC. Amino acids: CASSETGQTTNYGYTF. Filled out from reference TRBV9 and TRBJ1-2, the complete variable domain reads DSGVTQTPKHLITATGQRVTLRCSPRSGDLSVYWYQQSLDQGLQFLIQYYNGEERAKGNILERFSAQQFPDLHSELNLSSLELGDSALYFCASSETGQTTNYGYTFGSGTRLTVV.

The genes are TRBV11-2 and TRBJ1-3; no clear D gene. This CDR3 is built from 15 residues. V lost 5 bases to trimming and J lost 0 bases, with 11 bases between them. Germline loops: CDR1 SGHAT, CDR2 FQNNGV. This CDR3 reads CASSPGAGSGNTIYF. The DNA for the CDR3 is TGTGCCAGCAGCCCGGGTGCGGGCTCTGGAAACACCATATATTTT. The full variable domain, in which reference TRBV11-2 and TRBJ1-3 provide the parts outside the CDR3, is EAGVAQSPRYKIIEKRQSVAFWCNPISGHATLYWYQQILGQGPKLLIQFQNNGVVDDSQLPKDRFSAERLKGVDSTLKIQPAKLEDSAVYLCASSPGAGSGNTIYFGEGSWLTVV.

The V and J genes are TRBV5-4 and TRBJ2-1; TRBD1 matches at 9 bases. J gave up 8 bases and V 4 bases, and 10 bases lay outside the gene matches. Per germline, CDR1 SGHNT and CDR2 YYREEE (reference sequence). CDR3 length equals 15 residues. CDR3 DNA: TGTGCCAGCAGCCTGGGGGGACAGGGTAGCCATGAGCAGTTCTTC. Amino acid sequence: CASSLGGQGSHEQFF.

The rearrangement links TRBV15 to TRBJ1-2; the D gene is possibly TRBD1 (6 bases). Germline V gives CDR1 LNHNV, CDR2 YYDKDF (reference sequence). CDR3 length: 13 amino acids. Trimming took off 3 bases at V and 6 bases at J, with 11 bases between the two ends. CDR3 region: CATSSRDKDGYTF. DNA of the CDR3: TGTGCCACCAGCAGCCGGGACAAGGATGGCTACACCTTC.

The rearrangement uses TRBV19 and TRBJ2-7; no clear D. This CDR3 region has 15 residues. Germline CDR1 reads LNHDA; CDR2 reads SQIVND (reference sequence). Trimming pared 3 bases from V and 1 base from J, leaving 13 bases between. Written as DNA, the CDR3 is TGTGCCAGTAGTATCAGACTCACGAGTTCCTACGAGCAGTACTTC. Translating gives CASSIRLTSSYEQYF.